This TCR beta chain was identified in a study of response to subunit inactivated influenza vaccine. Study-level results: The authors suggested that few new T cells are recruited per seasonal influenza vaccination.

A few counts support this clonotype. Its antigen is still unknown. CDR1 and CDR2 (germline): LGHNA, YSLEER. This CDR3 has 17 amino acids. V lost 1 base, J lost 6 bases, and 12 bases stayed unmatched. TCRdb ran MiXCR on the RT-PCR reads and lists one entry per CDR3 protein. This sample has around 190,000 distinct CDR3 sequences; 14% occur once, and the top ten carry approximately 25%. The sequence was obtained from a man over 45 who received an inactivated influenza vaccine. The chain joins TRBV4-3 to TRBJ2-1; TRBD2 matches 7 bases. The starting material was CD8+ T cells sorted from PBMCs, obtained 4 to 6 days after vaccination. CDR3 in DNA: TGCGCCAGCAGCCAAGGTTGGGTTCGCGGGAGAATCAATGAGCAGTTCTTC. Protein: CASSQGWVRGRINEQFF.